The rows below give T cell receptor beta chains drawn from one sample of a study of cytomegalovirus exposure and HLA in healthy donors. Data came from immunoSEQ multiplex PCR; TCRdb stores just in-frame clones and leaves some out. The top ten hold about 23% of the sample, which has about 80,000 clones, roughly three quarters seen once. The specimen sequenced was PBMCs. The receptors come from a woman aged 45-65 years in good health and CMV-seropositive. The CDR3 runs from the conserved cysteine through the conserved F or W. Clone size is stated in some rows and not others, as once, few, many or a class when expanded.

TRBV29-1	TRBJ1-5	few	CSVEIGVNQPQHF
TRBV14	TRBJ1-4	NA	CASSLRTGSTNEKLFF
TRBV7-3	TRBJ2-2	NA	CASSLNGGLAGNGELFF
TRBV11-2	TRBJ2-4	few	CASSLDDGTGENIQYF
TRBV19	TRBJ2-2	once	CASSDRGSVGELFF
TRBV6-5	TRBJ1-1	NA	CASRPQGGTEAFF
TRBV13	TRBJ1-1	NA	CASTLNLNTEAFF
TRBV5-4	TRBJ1-1	NA	CASTRTGVAEAFF
TRBV5-4	TRBJ2-3	NA	CASSLAGGLADTQYF
TRBV10-3	TRBJ1-1	NA	CAIRTSPVRNTEAFF
TRBV18	TRBJ1-4	NA	CASSSEGAANEKLFF
TRBV5-1	TRBJ2-3	NA	CASSLGGGGLGTDTQYF
TRBV2	TRBJ1-2	NA	CARVTGGFGYTF
TRBV7-6	TRBJ2-6	NA	CASSLVPVASSGANVLTF
TRBV7-9	TRBJ2-5	NA	CASSLRRETQYF
TRBV7-6	TRBJ1-1	NA	CASSGATGSGGAFF